These 12 T cell receptor beta chains were all obtained from the same sample, sequenced in a study of blood T cell repertoires in COVID-19. Clones were sequenced by immunoSEQ multiplex PCR, and TCRdb holds only the in-frame ones, with some missing. Counted here are 150,000 to 250,000 clones, about 93% occurring once; the ten biggest clones make up roughly 0.76%. The sequencing input was peripheral blood. These receptor sequences come from a man in his thirties or forties with COVID-19, enrolled during active disease.

The chain combines TRBV23-1 with TRBJ2-1, with 10 bases fitting TRBD2. TRBV23-1 is an open reading frame, and its role is uncertain. The junction had 4 bases not matched to a gene; V was cut back by 3 bases and J by 2 bases. The length of the CDR3 is 16 residues. The CDR3: CASSHSGGHPYNEQFF. The CDR3 coding sequence is TGCGCCAGCAGTCATAGCGGGGGGCACCCCTACAATGAGCAGTTCTTC.

V is TRBV10-1 and J is TRBJ1-1; D is perhaps TRBD1 (5 bases). V was shortened by 4 bases and J by 4 bases, with 13 bases between the two germline ends. CDR3 size: 14 residues. The V gene's germline CDR1 is WNHNN and CDR2 SYGVQD (reference sequence). In DNA form, the CDR3 reads TGCGCCAGCAGTGCCTCGGGGGGTAGCACTGAAGCTTTCTTT. It is translated as CASSASGGSTEAFF.

This clone appeared a single time. The CDR3 sequence is CASRSGVYSNQPQHF. The CDR3 DNA is TGTGCCAGTAGATCAGGGGTCTATAGCAATCAGCCCCAGCATTTT. The rearrangement joins TRBV19 to TRBJ1-5, with a tentative D call TRBD1 (6 bases). V dropped 6 bases and J dropped 0 bases, with 12 bases sitting between them. Germline assignment: CDR1 LNHDA and CDR2 SQIVND (reference sequence). The CDR3 loop spans 15 amino acids.

The V call is TRBV18, the J call TRBJ2-7, with D possibly being TRBD1 (5 bases). CDR1 KGHSH and CDR2 LQKENI come from the germline V gene. This CDR3 is 13 amino acids long. Trimming shortened V by 3 bases and J by 6 bases, and 12 bases separated the two germline ends. CDR3 in amino acids: CASSPKDRSEQYF. In DNA, the CDR3 is TGTGCCAGCTCACCGAAAGACAGAAGCGAGCAGTACTTC.

The rearrangement joins TRBV5-1 to TRBJ2-1; 8 bases map to TRBD2. Losses at the gene ends were 6 bases for V and 4 bases for J; bases not matched to a gene: 9. The CDR3 spans 15 residues. Per the germline V gene, CDR1 is SGHRS and CDR2 is YFSETQ. CDR3 nucleotides: TGCGCCAGCAATCCCGTGGCTAGCGGGTACAATGAGCAGTTCTTC. Protein sequence: CASNPVASGYNEQFF. The full variable domain, in which reference TRBV5-1 and TRBJ2-1 provide the parts outside the CDR3, is KAGVTQTPRYLIKTRGQQVTLSCSPISGHRSVSWYQQTPGQGLQFLFEYFSETQRNKGNFPGRFSGRQFSNSRSEMNVSTLELGDSALYLCASNPVASGYNEQFFGPGTRLTVL.

This chain uses TRBV4-1 with TRBJ2-7, with 14 bases aligning to TRBD2. With 4 bases clipped from V and 4 bases from J, the junction kept 3 bases outside the gene matches. The CDR3 spans 15 residues. Germline V gene data show CDR1 as MGHRA and CDR2 as YSYEKL. Here the CDR3 DNA reads TGCGCCAGCAGCCGAGGGACTAGCGGGGGTTACGAGCAGTACTTC. Its protein product is CASSRGTSGGYEQYF.

This rearrangement joins TRBV15 to TRBJ1-1, with 7 bases aligning to TRBD1. V shed 5 bases, J shed 4 bases, and the junction held 4 bases outside the gene matches. From germline, CDR1 is LNHNV and CDR2 YYDKDF (reference sequence). This CDR3 comprises 13 residues. The CDR3 DNA reads as TGTGCCACCAGCGGACAGGTGGGCACTGAAGCTTTCTTT. It yields the protein CATSGQVGTEAFF.

This chain uses TRBV12-5 with TRBJ1-1, with a possible D match to TRBD1 (6 bases). CDR1 is LGHNT, CDR2 FRNRAP, per germline. V gave up 0 bases and J gave up 4 bases, with 6 bases separating them. The CDR3 is 13 amino acids. The CDR3 nucleotides read TGTGCTAGTGGTTTGGTAGGGGGCACTGAAGCTTTCTTT. Its protein is CASGLVGGTEAFF.

This sequence joins TRBV6-6 and TRBJ2-3; no definite D call. Germline assignment: CDR1 MNHNY and CDR2 SVGAGI (reference sequence). The CDR3 is 15 residues long. Trimming removed 6 bases at V and 1 base at J, with 14 bases between. This CDR3 is CASSSARGGTDTQYF. The CDR3 nucleotides read TGTGCCAGCAGCTCCGCCAGAGGTGGCACAGATACGCAGTATTTT.

This chain uses TRBV30 with TRBJ1-2, with D possibly TRBD1 on 6 matching bases. This CDR3 has 13 amino acids. From germline, CDR1 is GTSNPN and CDR2 SVGIG (reference sequence). The ends were cut back, 1 base at V and 7 bases at J, with 13 bases in the middle. CDR3 in DNA: TGTGCCTGGAGTGCCTGGACAGTTGGTGGCTACACCTTC. Residues: CAWSAWTVGGYTF.

The rearrangement uses TRBV12-5 and TRBJ1-2; TRBD1 aligns across 10 bases. Germline-derived CDR1 and CDR2 are LGHNT and FRNRAP. J gave up 4 bases and V 0 bases, and 5 bases lay outside the gene matches. The CDR3 contains 16 residues. The CDR3 DNA reads as TGTGCTAGTGGTTTGGTTATGACAGGGGGCGTCTATGGCTACACCTTC. Translating gives CASGLVMTGGVYGYTF.

V is TRBV6-5 and J is TRBJ1-1; no definite D call. The CDR3 spans 12 residues. The V gene's germline CDR1 is MNHEY and CDR2 SVGAGI. V shed 4 bases and J shed 4 bases, with 7 bases lying between them. CDR3 sequence: CASSSRVTEAFF. Here the CDR3 DNA reads TGTGCCAGCAGTTCCCGCGTCACTGAAGCTTTCTTT.